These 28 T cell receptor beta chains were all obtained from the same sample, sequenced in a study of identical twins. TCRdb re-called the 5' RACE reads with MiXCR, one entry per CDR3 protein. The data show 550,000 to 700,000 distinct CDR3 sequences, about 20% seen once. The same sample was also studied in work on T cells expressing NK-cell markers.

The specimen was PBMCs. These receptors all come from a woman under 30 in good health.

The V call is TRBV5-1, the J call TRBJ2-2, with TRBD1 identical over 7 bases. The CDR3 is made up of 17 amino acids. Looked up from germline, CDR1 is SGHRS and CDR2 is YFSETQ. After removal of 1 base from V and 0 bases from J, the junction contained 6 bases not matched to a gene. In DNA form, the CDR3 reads TGCGCCAGCAGCTTGCGACGGGACAGCTCGAACACCGGGGAGCTGTTTTTT. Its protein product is CASSLRRDSSNTGELFF.

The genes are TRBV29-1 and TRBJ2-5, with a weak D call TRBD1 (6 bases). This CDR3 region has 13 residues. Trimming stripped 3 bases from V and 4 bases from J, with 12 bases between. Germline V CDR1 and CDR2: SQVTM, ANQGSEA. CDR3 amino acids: CSVERGYAETQYF. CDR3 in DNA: TGCAGCGTTGAGAGGGGGTACGCAGAGACCCAGTACTTC.

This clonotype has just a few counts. The CDR3 region has the DNA TGTGCCAGCCTTCGGGGCCCAGGGGGCAACGAGCAGTACTTC. Translated, it gives CASLRGPGGNEQYF. The gene calls are TRBV7-2 and TRBJ2-7; 8 nucleotides line up with TRBD1. This CDR3 spans 14 amino acids. V trimming: 8 bases; J trimming: 5 bases; junction bases outside the gene matches: 11. The germline CDR1 and CDR2 sequences are SGHTA and FQGNSA. Based on the CDR3 plus reference TRBV7-2 and TRBJ2-7, the full variable domain is GAGVSQSPSNKVTEKGKDVELRCDPISGHTALYWYRQSLGQGLEFLIYFQGNSAPDKSGLPSDRFSAERTGGSVSTLTIQRTQQEDSAVYLCASLRGPGGNEQYFGPGTRLTVT.

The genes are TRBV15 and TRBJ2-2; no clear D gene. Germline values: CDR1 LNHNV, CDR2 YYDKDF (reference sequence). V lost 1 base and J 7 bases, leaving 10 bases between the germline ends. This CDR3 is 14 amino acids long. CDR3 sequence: CATSRGEVRGELFF. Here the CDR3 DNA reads TGTGCCACCAGCAGAGGAGAGGTACGCGGGGAGCTGTTTTTT.

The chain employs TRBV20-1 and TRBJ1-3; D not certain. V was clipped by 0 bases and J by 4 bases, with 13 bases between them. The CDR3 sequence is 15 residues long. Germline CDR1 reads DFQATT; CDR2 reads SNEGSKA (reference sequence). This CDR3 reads CSARDTGLPGNTIYF. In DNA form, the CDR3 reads TGCAGTGCTAGAGACACCGGACTTCCGGGAAACACCATATATTTT.

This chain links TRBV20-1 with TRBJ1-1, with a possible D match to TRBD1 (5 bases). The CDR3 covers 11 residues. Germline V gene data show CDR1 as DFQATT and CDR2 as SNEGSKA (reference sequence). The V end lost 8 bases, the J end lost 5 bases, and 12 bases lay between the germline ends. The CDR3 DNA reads TGCAGTCGGTGGGGGGGGACTGAAGCTTTCTTT. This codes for CSRWGGTEAFF.

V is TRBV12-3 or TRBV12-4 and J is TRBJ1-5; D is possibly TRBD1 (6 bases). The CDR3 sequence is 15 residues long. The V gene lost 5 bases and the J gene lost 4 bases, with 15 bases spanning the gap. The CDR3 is CASSRMDSLNQPQHF. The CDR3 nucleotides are TGTGCCAGCAGTCGTATGGACAGCCTTAATCAGCCCCAGCATTTT.

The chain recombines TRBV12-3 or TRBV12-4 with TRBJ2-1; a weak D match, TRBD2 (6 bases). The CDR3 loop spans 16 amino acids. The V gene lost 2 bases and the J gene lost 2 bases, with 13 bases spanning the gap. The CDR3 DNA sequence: TGTGCCAGCAGTTTACTAGCGTGGGGGACCTACAATGAGCAGTTCTTC. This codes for CASSLLAWGTYNEQFF.

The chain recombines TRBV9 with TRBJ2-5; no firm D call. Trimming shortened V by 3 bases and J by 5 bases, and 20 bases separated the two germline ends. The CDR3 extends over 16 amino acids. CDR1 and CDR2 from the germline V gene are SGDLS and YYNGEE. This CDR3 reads CASSASPYLVDETQYF. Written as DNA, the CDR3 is TGTGCCAGCAGCGCTTCACCGTATCTAGTTGATGAGACCCAGTACTTC.

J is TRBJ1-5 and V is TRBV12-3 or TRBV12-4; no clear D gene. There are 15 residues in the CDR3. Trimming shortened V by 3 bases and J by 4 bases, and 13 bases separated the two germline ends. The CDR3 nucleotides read TGTGCCAGCAGTTTCATTCACACGGGGAATCAGCCCCAGCATTTT. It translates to CASSFIHTGNQPQHF.

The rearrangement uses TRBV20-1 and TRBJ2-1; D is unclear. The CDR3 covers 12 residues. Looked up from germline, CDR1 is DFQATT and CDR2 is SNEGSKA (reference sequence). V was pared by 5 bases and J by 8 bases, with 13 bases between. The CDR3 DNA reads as TGCAGTGCTGTGGATCAATCCTATGAGCAGTTCTTC. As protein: CSAVDQSYEQFF.

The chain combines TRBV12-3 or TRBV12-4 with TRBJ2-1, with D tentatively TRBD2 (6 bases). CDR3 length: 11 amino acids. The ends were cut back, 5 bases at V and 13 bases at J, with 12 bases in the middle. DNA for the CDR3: TGTGCCAGCAGTCGCGGGGTGGTTCAGTTCTTC. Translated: CASSRGVVQFF.

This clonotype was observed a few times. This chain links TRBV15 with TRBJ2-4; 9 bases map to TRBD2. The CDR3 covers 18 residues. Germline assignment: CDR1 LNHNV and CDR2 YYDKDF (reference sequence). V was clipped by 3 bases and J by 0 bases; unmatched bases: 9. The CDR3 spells CATSSPSTSGLAKNIQYF. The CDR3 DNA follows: TGTGCCACCAGCAGCCCTTCGACTAGCGGTTTAGCCAAAAACATTCAGTACTTC.

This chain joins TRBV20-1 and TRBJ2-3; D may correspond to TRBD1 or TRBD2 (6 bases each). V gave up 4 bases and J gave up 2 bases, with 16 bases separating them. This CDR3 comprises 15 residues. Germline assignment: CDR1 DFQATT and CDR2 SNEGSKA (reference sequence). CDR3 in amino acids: CSANPGGSYTDTQYF. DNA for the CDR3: TGCAGTGCTAACCCCGGGGGCTCATACACAGATACGCAGTATTTT.

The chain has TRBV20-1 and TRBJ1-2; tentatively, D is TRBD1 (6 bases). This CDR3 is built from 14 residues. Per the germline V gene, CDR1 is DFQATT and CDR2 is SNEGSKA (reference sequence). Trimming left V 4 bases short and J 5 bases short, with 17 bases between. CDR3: CSATSRDKNYGYTF. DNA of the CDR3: TGCAGTGCTACATCCCGGGACAAGAATTATGGCTACACCTTC.

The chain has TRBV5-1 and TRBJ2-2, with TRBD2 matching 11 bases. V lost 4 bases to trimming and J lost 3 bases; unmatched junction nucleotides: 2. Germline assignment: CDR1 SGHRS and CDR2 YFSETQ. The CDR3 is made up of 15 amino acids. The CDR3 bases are TGCGCCAGCAGCCTAGCGGGAGGTCACACCGGGGAGCTGTTTTTT. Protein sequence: CASSLAGGHTGELFF.

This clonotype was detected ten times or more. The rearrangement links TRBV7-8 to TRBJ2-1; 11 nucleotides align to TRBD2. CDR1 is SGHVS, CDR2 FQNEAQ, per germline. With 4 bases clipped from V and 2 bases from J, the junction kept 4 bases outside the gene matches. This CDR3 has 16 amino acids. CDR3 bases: TGTGCCAGCAGCTCACAGACTAGCGGGACCTACAATGAGCAGTTCTTC. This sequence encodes CASSSQTSGTYNEQFF. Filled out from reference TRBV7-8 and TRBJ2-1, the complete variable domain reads GAGVSQSPRYKVAKRGQDVALRCDPISGHVSLFWYQQALGQGPEFLTYFQNEAQLDKSGLPSDRFFAERPEGSVSTLKIQRTQQEDSAVYLCASSSQTSGTYNEQFFGPGTRLTVL.

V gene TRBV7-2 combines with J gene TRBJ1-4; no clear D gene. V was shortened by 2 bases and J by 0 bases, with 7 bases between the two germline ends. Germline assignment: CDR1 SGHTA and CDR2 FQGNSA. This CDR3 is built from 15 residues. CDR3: CASSLQATTNEKLFF. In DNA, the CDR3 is TGTGCCAGCAGCTTACAGGCCACAACTAATGAAAAACTGTTTTTT.

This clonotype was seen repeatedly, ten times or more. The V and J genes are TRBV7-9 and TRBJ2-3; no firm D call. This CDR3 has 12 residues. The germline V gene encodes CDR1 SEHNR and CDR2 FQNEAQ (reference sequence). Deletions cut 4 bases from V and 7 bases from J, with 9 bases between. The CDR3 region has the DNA TGTGCCAGCAGCTCCCCCCTCCATACGCAGTATTTT. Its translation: CASSSPLHTQYF.

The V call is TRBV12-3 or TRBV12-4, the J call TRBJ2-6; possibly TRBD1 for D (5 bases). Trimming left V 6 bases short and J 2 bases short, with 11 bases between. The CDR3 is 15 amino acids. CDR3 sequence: CASSLDSTGANVLTF. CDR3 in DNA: TGTGCCAGCAGCCTAGACAGCACTGGGGCCAACGTCCTGACTTTC.

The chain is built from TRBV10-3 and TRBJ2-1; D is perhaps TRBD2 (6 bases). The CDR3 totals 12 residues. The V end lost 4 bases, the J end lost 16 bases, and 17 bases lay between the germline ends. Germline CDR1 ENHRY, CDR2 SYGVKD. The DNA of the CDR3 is TGTGCCATCAGTGTAGAAAACGGGAGAAGATTCTTC. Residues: CAISVENGRRFF.

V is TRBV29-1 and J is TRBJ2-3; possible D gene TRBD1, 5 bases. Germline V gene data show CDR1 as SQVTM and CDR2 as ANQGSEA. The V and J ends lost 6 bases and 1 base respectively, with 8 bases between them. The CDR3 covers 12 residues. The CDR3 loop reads CSVKGGTDTQYF. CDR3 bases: TGCAGCGTCAAAGGGGGCACAGATACGCAGTATTTT.

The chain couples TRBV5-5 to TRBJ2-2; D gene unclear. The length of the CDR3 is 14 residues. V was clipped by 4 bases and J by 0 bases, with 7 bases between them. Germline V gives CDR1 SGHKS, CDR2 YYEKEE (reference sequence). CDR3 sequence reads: CASSPPANTGELFF. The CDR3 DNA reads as TGTGCCAGCAGCCCCCCGGCGAACACCGGGGAGCTGTTTTTT.

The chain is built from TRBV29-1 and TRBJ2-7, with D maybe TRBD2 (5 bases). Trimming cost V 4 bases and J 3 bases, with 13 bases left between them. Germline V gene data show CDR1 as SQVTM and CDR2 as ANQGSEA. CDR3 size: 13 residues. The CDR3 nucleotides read TGCAGCGTTGTAGGCAGGACTGGCTACGAGCAGTACTTC. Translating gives CSVVGRTGYEQYF.

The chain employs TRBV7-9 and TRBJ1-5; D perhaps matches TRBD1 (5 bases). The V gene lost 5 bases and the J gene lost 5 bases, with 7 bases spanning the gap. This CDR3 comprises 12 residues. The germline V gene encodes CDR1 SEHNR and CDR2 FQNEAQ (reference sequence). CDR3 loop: CASSLQDQPQHF. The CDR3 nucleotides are TGTGCCAGCAGCCTACAGGATCAGCCCCAGCATTTT.

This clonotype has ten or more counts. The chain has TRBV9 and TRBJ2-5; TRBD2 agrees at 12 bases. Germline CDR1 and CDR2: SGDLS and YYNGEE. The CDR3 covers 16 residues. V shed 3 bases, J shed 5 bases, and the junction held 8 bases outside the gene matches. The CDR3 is CASSELAGGRAETQYF. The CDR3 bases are TGTGCCAGCAGCGAACTAGCGGGAGGAAGGGCGGAGACCCAGTACTTC.

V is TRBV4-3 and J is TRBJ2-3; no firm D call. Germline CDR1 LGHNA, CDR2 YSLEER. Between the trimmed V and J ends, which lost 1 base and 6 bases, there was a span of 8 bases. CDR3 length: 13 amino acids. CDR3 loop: CASSQGFTDTQYF. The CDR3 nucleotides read TGCGCCAGCAGCCAAGGATTTACGGATACGCAGTATTTT.

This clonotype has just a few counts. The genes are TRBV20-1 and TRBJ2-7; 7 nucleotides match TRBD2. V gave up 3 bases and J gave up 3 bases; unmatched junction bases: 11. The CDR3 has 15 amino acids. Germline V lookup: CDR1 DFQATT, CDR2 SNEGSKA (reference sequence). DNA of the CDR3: TGCAGTGCTAGTGAGGCGGGAGATAAGATCTACGAGCAGTACTTC. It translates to CSASEAGDKIYEQYF.